Below are 26 T cell receptor beta chains sequenced from a single sample in a study of blood T cell repertoires in COVID-19. Using immunoSEQ multiplex PCR, the repertoire was profiled, and TCRdb retains in-frame clones only, with some absent. In the table there are around 250,000 clones, roughly 90% of which are singletons. Sequenced input: PBMCs or T cells enriched from blood (not recorded which). The receptor source for this set is a woman aged 25 to 39 who had recovered from COVID-19.

The chain's CDR3 is CASSRTAYPSDTQYF. The CDR3 coding sequence is TGTGCCAGCAGCCGGACAGCTTATCCCTCAGATACGCAGTATTTT. V gene TRBV6-5 combines with J gene TRBJ2-3; the D gene is possibly TRBD1 (6 bases). The CDR3 is 15 amino acids. Germline loops: CDR1 MNHEY, CDR2 SVGAGI. The V gene lost 6 bases and the J gene lost 4 bases, with 17 bases spanning the gap.

The chain has TRBV5-4 and TRBJ2-7, with a possible D match to TRBD2 (5 bases). Trimming pared 3 bases from V and 9 bases from J, leaving 16 bases between. CDR3 length: 13 residues. Germline V lookup: CDR1 SGHNT, CDR2 YYREEE (reference sequence). DNA for the CDR3: TGTGCCAGCAGCTCCCGGACTGAAACGGTGCAGTACTTC. Its translation is CASSSRTETVQYF.

The rearrangement uses TRBV7-6 and TRBJ2-1, with D hard to call. Germline V CDR1 and CDR2: SGHVS, FNYEAQ. Trimming left V 5 bases short and J 9 bases short, with 8 bases between. There are 11 residues in the CDR3. The DNA of the CDR3 is TGTGCCAGCAGCCAAACATTTGAGCAGTTCTTC. Its protein product is CASSQTFEQFF.

The rearrangement uses TRBV15 and TRBJ1-6, with D unresolved. In germline, CDR1 is LNHNV, CDR2 YYDKDF (reference sequence). The germline V and J ends were trimmed by 8 bases and 7 bases, with 12 bases remaining between them. The CDR3 length is 13 residues. CDR3 nucleotide sequence: TGTGCCACCGGGCATTCTGGGAATTCACCCCTCCACTTT. Its protein product is CATGHSGNSPLHF.

The chain carries TRBV29-1 and TRBJ1-1, with 9 bases fitting TRBD1. V dropped 2 bases and J dropped 5; count of bases not matched to a gene: 6. This CDR3 is 14 amino acids long. From germline, CDR1 is SQVTM and CDR2 ANQGSEA. CDR3 sequence reads: CSVETSDRGTEAFF. As DNA, the CDR3 is TGCAGCGTTGAAACGTCTGACAGGGGGACTGAAGCTTTCTTT.

The chain carries TRBV28 and TRBJ1-4, with 7 bases fitting TRBD1. Germline V gene data show CDR1 as MDHEN and CDR2 as SYDVKM. Losses at the gene ends were 5 bases for V and 10 bases for J; bases not matched to a gene: 13. The CDR3 extends over 15 amino acids. The CDR3 nucleotides read TGTGCCAGCAGTCCACTGGGCCAGGGGGACCTAAAACTGTTTTTT. Translated, it gives CASSPLGQGDLKLFF.

The chain is built from TRBV5-6 and TRBJ2-7, with 7 bases fitting TRBD1. Unmatched junction bases numbered 3, after V lost 4 bases and J lost 2 bases. The CDR3 has 13 residues. Germline assignment: CDR1 SGHDT and CDR2 YYEEEE. CDR3 region: CASSVGQTYEQYF. CDR3 in DNA: TGTGCCAGCAGCGTGGGACAGACCTACGAGCAGTACTTC.

The chain recombines TRBV28 with TRBJ1-1; D remains unclear. The CDR3 contains 11 residues. V was trimmed by 7 bases and J by 5 bases, leaving 8 bases between them. Germline-derived CDR1 and CDR2 are MDHEN and SYDVKM. The CDR3 is CASTQVTEAFF. CDR3 DNA: TGTGCCAGCACTCAGGTAACTGAAGCTTTCTTT.

The V gene is TRBV28, the J gene TRBJ1-2; D is ambiguous. Between the trimmed V and J ends, which lost 2 bases and 4 bases, there was a span of 8 bases. Per germline, CDR1 MDHEN and CDR2 SYDVKM. The CDR3 consists of 13 residues. The CDR3, as DNA: TGTGCCAGCAGTTTAGCGGCGAGCTATGGCTACACCTTC. Residues: CASSLAASYGYTF.

V gene TRBV7-3 combines with J gene TRBJ2-1; TRBD2 is a possible D gene (6 bases). Trimming cost V 2 bases and J 5 bases, with 10 bases left between them. This CDR3 spans 14 amino acids. Per the germline V gene, CDR1 is SGHTA and CDR2 is FQGTGA. This chain's CDR3 is CASSLGGNHNEQFF. The CDR3 nucleotides are TGTGCCAGCAGCTTAGGGGGGAATCACAATGAGCAGTTCTTC.

The V and J genes are TRBV19 and TRBJ2-2; possibly TRBD1 for D (6 bases). The CDR3 runs 15 residues. The V gene lost 1 base and the J gene lost 3 bases, with 9 bases spanning the gap. The germline gives CDR1 LNHDA, CDR2 SQIVND (reference sequence). CDR3 amino acids: CASSIGAGDTGELFF. The CDR3 coding sequence is TGTGCCAGTAGTATAGGGGCAGGGGACACCGGGGAGCTGTTTTTT. The full variable domain, rest sourced from reference TRBV19 and TRBJ2-2, is DGGITQSPKYLFRKEGQNVTLSCEQNLNHDAMYWYRQDPGQGLRLIYYSQIVNDFQKGDIAEGYSVSREKKESFPLTVTSAQKNPTAFYLCASSIGAGDTGELFFGEGSRLTVL.

V gene TRBV12-3 or TRBV12-4 combines with J gene TRBJ1-5; no clear D gene. The germline V and J ends were trimmed by 3 bases and 7 bases, with 10 bases remaining between them. This CDR3 region has 13 residues. The CDR3 reads CASSLGGQQPQHF. The CDR3 nucleotides read TGTGCCAGCAGTTTGGGAGGTCAACAGCCCCAGCATTTT.

On this clone itself: This sample includes further DNA sequences coding for the same CDR3. This rearrangement joins TRBV19 to TRBJ1-5, with a weak D call TRBD1 (6 bases). The CDR3 totals 15 residues. Germline V gives CDR1 LNHDA, CDR2 SQIVND (reference sequence). Trimming took 4 bases from V and 0 from J, leaving 10 bases between them. The chain's CDR3 is CASSTTGYSNQPQHF. For the CDR3, the DNA is TGTGCCAGTAGTACGACAGGTTATAGCAATCAGCCCCAGCATTTT. Based on the CDR3 plus reference TRBV19 and TRBJ1-5, the full variable domain is DGGITQSPKYLFRKEGQNVTLSCEQNLNHDAMYWYRQDPGQGLRLIYYSQIVNDFQKGDIAEGYSVSREKKESFPLTVTSAQKNPTAFYLCASSTTGYSNQPQHFGDGTRLSIL.

V is TRBV19 and J is TRBJ1-2, with D tentatively TRBD1 (5 bases). The V gene lost 3 bases and the J gene lost 1 base, with 6 bases spanning the gap. This CDR3 region has 13 residues. Germline CDR1 LNHDA, CDR2 SQIVND (reference sequence). CDR3 in amino acids: CASSIDSNYGYTF. In DNA form, the CDR3 reads TGTGCCAGTAGTATCGACAGTAACTATGGCTACACCTTC.

V gene TRBV6-1 combines with J gene TRBJ1-1; possibly TRBD1 for D (6 bases). This CDR3 spans 14 amino acids. Trimming pared 2 bases from V and 5 bases from J, leaving 12 bases between. CDR1 is MNHNS, CDR2 SASEGT, per germline. The chain's CDR3 is CASSEFRGGTEAFF. CDR3 coding DNA: TGTGCCAGCAGTGAATTCAGGGGTGGTACTGAAGCTTTCTTT.

This clone was seen a single time. The V gene is TRBV29-1, the J gene TRBJ1-2; TRBD1 might be the D (5 bases). This CDR3 has 11 amino acids. V dropped 6 bases and J dropped 8 bases, with 13 bases sitting between them. Germline assignment: CDR1 SQVTM and CDR2 ANQGSEA. The CDR3 DNA follows: TGCAGCGTCAGGGTCTCGTCCGGCTACACCTTC. Encoded protein: CSVRVSSGYTF.

For this clone: One end of the junction fails to match germline, which may point to a read error. The genes are TRBV7-7 and TRBJ2-7; 7 bases are shared with TRBD2. CDR1 is SSHAT, CDR2 FNYEAQ, per germline (reference sequence). The CDR3 covers 16 residues. As DNA, the CDR3 is TGTGCTAGCAGCCCCACTGGAGTAGCGGGTATCTACGAGCAGTACTTC. Protein: CASSPTGVAGIYEQYF.

The chain joins TRBV4-2 to TRBJ1-5; a weak D match, TRBD1 (6 bases). The germline V gene has CDR1 LGHNA and CDR2 YNFKEQ. This CDR3 has 14 residues. V gave up 3 bases and J gave up 8 bases, with 14 bases separating them. DNA of the CDR3: TGTGCCAGCAGCCACGAAATACAGGGAGAGCCCCAGCATTTT. Its translation is CASSHEIQGEPQHF.

The rearrangement links TRBV9 to TRBJ2-2, with TRBD2 as a possible D gene (5 bases). V was shortened by 3 bases and J by 6 bases, with 12 bases between the two germline ends. This CDR3 comprises 14 residues. Germline V lookup: CDR1 SGDLS, CDR2 YYNGEE. Here the CDR3 DNA reads TGTGCCAGCAGCGGCCACCTCGGGGCCGGGGAGCTGTTTTTT. Translated, it gives CASSGHLGAGELFF.

The rearrangement joins TRBV7-2 to TRBJ1-5; no firm D call. Germline CDR1 is SGHTA and CDR2 is FQGNSA. This CDR3 region has 14 residues. The V end was cut by 5 bases, the J end by 6 bases, with 14 bases between. DNA for the CDR3: TGTGCCAGCAGCCCCGAGGGTTTCGGTCAGCCCCAGCATTTT. As protein: CASSPEGFGQPQHF.

This chain connects TRBV5-6 to TRBJ1-2; possible D gene TRBD1, 6 bases. Trimming removed 2 bases from V and 1 base from J, with 12 bases in between. The CDR3 covers 15 residues. Germline assignment: CDR1 SGHDT and CDR2 YYEEEE. CDR3 DNA: TGTGCCAGCAGCTTTCCCCCGGACAGTAACTATGGCTACACCTTC. This gives the protein CASSFPPDSNYGYTF.

Concerning this clone: Other DNA sequences within the sample encode an identical CDR3. The CDR3 region has the DNA TGTGCCAGCAGTTCCGGACAGGGCAACAATCAGCCCCAGCATTTT. This encodes CASSSGQGNNQPQHF. This chain connects TRBV28 to TRBJ1-5; 8 bases fit TRBD1. The CDR3 length is 15 residues. V trimming: 4 bases; J trimming: 3 bases; junction bases outside the gene matches: 5. Germline loops: CDR1 MDHEN, CDR2 SYDVKM.

The CDR3, as DNA: TGTGCCAGCAGCTCCACATGGTTTCAGGGAACCATATATTTT. It yields the protein CASSSTWFQGTIYF. The chain employs TRBV7-2 and TRBJ1-3; the D gene is possibly TRBD1 (5 bases). CDR1 and CDR2 from the germline V gene are SGHTA and FQGNSA. The length of the CDR3 is 14 residues. The ends were cut back, 4 bases at V and 10 bases at J, with 17 bases in the middle.

On this clone itself: Other DNA sequences from this sample encode an identical CDR3 as well. The chain recombines TRBV18 with TRBJ1-1; no firm D call. V lost 3 bases to trimming and J lost 4 bases, with 9 bases between them. CDR3 length: 13 residues. Germline loops: CDR1 KGHSH, CDR2 LQKENI. The CDR3 DNA follows: TGTGCCAGCTCACCCTTACGAGGCACTGAAGCTTTCTTT. Amino acids: CASSPLRGTEAFF.

Regarding this clone: One end of the junction fails to match germline, which may point to a read error. This rearrangement joins TRBV28 to TRBJ1-3; D not resolved. The CDR3 runs 12 residues. Looked up from germline, CDR1 is MDHEN and CDR2 is SYDVKM. Here the CDR3 reads CASSTRAGRWVF. The CDR3 DNA reads TGTGCCAGCAGTACGAGGGCCGGGCGGTGGGTCTTT.

The V and J genes are TRBV19 and TRBJ1-6, with D unclear. The CDR3 covers 15 residues. Germline V gene data show CDR1 as LNHDA and CDR2 as SQIVND (reference sequence). Trimming took 4 bases from V and 5 from J, leaving 12 bases between them. As DNA, the CDR3 is TGTGCCAGTAGTAATCTAGCAGGAAATAATTCACCCCTCCACTTT. It encodes CASSNLAGNNSPLHF.